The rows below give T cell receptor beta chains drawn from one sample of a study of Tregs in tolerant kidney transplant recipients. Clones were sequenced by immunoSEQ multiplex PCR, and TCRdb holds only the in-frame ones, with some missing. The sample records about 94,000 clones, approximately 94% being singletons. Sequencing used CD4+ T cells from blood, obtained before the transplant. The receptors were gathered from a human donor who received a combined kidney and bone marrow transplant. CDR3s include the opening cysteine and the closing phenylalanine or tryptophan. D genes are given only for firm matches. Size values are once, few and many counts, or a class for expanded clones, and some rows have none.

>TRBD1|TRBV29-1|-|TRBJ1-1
TGCAGCGGACGTCAGAACAGGGGACACACTGAAGCTTTCTTT
CSGRQNRGHTEAFF
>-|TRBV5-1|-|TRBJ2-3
TGCGCCAGCAGCTTCGGGGCGGGGAACCATAAGGGTACGCAGTATTTT
CASSFGAGNHKGTQYF
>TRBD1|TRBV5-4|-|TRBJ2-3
TGTGCCCCAGGGACAGATCTTAGCACAGATACGCAGTATTTT
CAPGTDLSTDTQYF
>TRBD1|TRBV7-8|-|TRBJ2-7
TGTGCCAGCAGCTATTTAAGAGGGACAGGGGATTACGAGCAGTACTTC
CASSYLRGTGDYEQYF
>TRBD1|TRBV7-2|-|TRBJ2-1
TGTGCCAGCAGCCCCCCCGAGGGGGCGCACGATGAGCAGTTCTTC
CASSPPEGAHDEQFF
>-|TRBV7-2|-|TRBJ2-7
TGTGCCAGCAGCTTACCGGGAACGAGCGAGCAGTACTTC
CASSLPGTSEQYF
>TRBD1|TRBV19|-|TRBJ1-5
TGTGCCAGTAGTACCCGGGACAGGTACAATCAGCCCCAGCATTTT
CASSTRDRYNQPQHF
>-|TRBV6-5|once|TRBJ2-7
TGTGCCAGCAGTTCCACTAGGAGGCAGTACTTC
CASSSTRRQYF
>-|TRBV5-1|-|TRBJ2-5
TGCGCCAGCAGCTTGGACCATGCGGGGACCCAGTACTTC
CASSLDHAGTQYF
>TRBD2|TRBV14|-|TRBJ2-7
TGTGCCAGCATGGCTAGCGGGGTCTACGAGCAGTACTTC
CASMASGVYEQYF
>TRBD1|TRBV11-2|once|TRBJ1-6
TGTGCCAGCAGCTTAGTGACAGGGGGCTCCTATAATTCCCCCCTCCACTTT
CASSLVTGGSYNSPLHF
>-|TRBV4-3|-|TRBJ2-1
TGCGCCAGCAGCCAAGATCCCAGCTCCTACAATGAGCAGTTCTTC
CASSQDPSSYNEQFF
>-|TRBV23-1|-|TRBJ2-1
TGCGCCAGCAGTCAGTGTGGGGCGTACAATGAGCAGTTCTTC
CASSQCGAYNEQFF
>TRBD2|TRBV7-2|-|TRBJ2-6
TGTGCCAGCAGCTTAGAGCCCGTAGGACTAGCTGGTGGGGCCAACGTCCTGACTTTC
CASSLEPVGLAGGANVLTF
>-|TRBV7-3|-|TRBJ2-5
TGTGCCAGCAGCTTCCAGGGATCCCAAGAGACCCAGTACTTC
CASSFQGSQETQYF
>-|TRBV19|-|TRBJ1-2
TGTGCCAGTAGTACGCAGGGTCCTAACTATGGCTACACCTTC
CASSTQGPNYGYTF
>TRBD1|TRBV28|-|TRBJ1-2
TGTGCCAGCAGTACCTTCCGGGACAGTGACACCTTC
CASSTFRDSDTF